This T cell receptor beta chain was recorded in a study of T cell responses to AZD1222 COVID-19 vaccine. Overall study findings and caveats: At study baseline, merely roughly 6 AZD1222 recipients were seropositive. With dominance at 160-218 and 743-854, vaccine-associated CD4 TCRs spanned spike. The donor cohort was predominantly white British with a female majority, and clonal diversity may have been underestimated. In the spike-specific TCR repertoire, nearly half reportedly target unmutated variant regions.

The assay was immunoSEQ multiplex PCR, and TCRdb's table has in-frame clones only and misses some. The table shows 100,000 to 150,000 clones, with roughly 84% occurring only once. V gave up 3 bases and J gave up 7 bases, with 13 bases separating them. The CDR3 length is 14 residues. CDR1 LGHNA and CDR2 YSLEER come from the germline V gene. Of note for this clone: Its specificity is not known.

This rearrangement joins TRBV4-3 to TRBJ1-5; the D is unclear. The TCR comes from an adult who received the AZD1222 COVID-19 vaccine. Sample: peripheral blood, taken 28 days after the second AZD1222 dose. The DNA for the CDR3 is TGCGCCAGCAGCCAGCGGCCCGGCGGGCAGCCCCAGCATTTT. This encodes CASSQRPGGQPQHF.